The rows below give T cell receptor beta chains drawn from one sample of a study of cytomegalovirus exposure and HLA in healthy donors. The method was immunoSEQ multiplex PCR; TCRdb's version includes in-frame clones alone and lacks a portion of them. The sample contains 150,000 to 200,000 clones, roughly 80% of which appear only once. The sequenced sample was PBMCs. These TCRs come from a boy aged 5-17 years in good health and CMV-seronegative. Each CDR3 is given with its conserved first and last residue. The order of the fields is V gene, D gene, clone size, J gene, CDR3 protein, CDR3 DNA. A D gene is named only where the DNA matches it firmly. The size entry is marked missing in some rows and otherwise reads once, few, many or a size class.

TRBV5-1	TRBD2	.	TRBJ2-5	CASSLARLAGGVTETQYF	TGCGCCAGCAGCTTGGCAAGGCTAGCGGGAGGGGTTACGGAGACCCAGTACTTC
TRBV6-5	.	.	TRBJ1-2	CASSYRTPNYGYTF	TGTGCCAGCAGTTACCGGACACCTAACTATGGCTACACCTTC
TRBV5-1	TRBD1	.	TRBJ2-3	CASSLDGTGSTDTQYF	TGCGCCAGCAGCTTGGACGGGACAGGTAGCACAGATACGCAGTATTTT
TRBV15	.	.	TRBJ1-5	CATSRQGGDVRPQPQHF	TGTGCCACCAGCCGTCAGGGAGGGGATGTAAGGCCCCAGCCCCAGCATTTT
TRBV7-2	TRBD2	.	TRBJ2-3	CASSPLGLAGGGYF	TGTGCCAGCAGCCCCCTGGGACTAGCGGGAGGGGGTTATTTT
TRBV27	.	.	TRBJ2-3	CASSFIATSTDTQYF	TGTGCCAGCAGTTTCATTGCCACTAGCACAGATACGCAGTATTTT
TRBV7-8	.	.	TRBJ2-2	CASSLIPVSWNTGELFF	TGTGCCAGCAGCTTGATCCCGGTTTCCTGGAACACCGGGGAGCTGTTTTTT
TRBV7-9	.	.	TRBJ2-7	CASSPDREFGYEQYF	TGTGCCAGCAGCCCCGACCGGGAGTTCGGCTACGAGCAGTACTTC
TRBV6-5	.	.	TRBJ1-6	CASSYGEGNSPLHF	TGTGCCAGCAGTTACGGGGAGGGCAATTCACCCCTCCACTTT
TRBV19	TRBD1	.	TRBJ2-7	CASSTDRGTYEQYF	TGTGCCAGTAGTACCGACAGGGGGACCTACGAGCAGTACTTC
TRBV30	TRBD1	.	TRBJ1-2	CAWSLGTGHGYTF	TGTGCCTGGAGCCTTGGGACAGGGCACGGCTACACCTTC
TRBV27	TRBD2	.	TRBJ2-3	CASGLAGGGGTTDTQYF	TGTGCCAGCGGGCTAGCGGGAGGAGGTGGAACGACAGATACGCAGTATTTT
TRBV19	TRBD2	.	TRBJ2-7	CASSIGGRQYF	TGTGCCAGTAGTATTGGCGGGAGGCAGTACTTC
TRBV4-1	.	.	TRBJ1-1	CASSQVHAGTEAFF	TGCGCCAGCAGCCAAGTCCATGCGGGAACTGAAGCTTTCTTT
TRBV11-3	.	.	TRBJ2-2	CASSPRGELFF	TGTGCCAGCAGCCCTCGGGGGGAGCTGTTTTTT
TRBV19	.	.	TRBJ2-7	CASSIGLAPTYEQYF	TGTGCCAGTAGTATCGGCCTAGCGCCCACCTACGAGCAGTACTTC
TRBV7-6	.	.	TRBJ2-7	CASSLSQVYEQYF	TGTGCCAGCAGTCTGTCACAGGTTTACGAGCAGTACTTC
TRBV19	.	.	TRBJ2-5	CASSKTPGANQETQYF	TGTGCCAGTAGTAAAACCCCAGGGGCCAACCAAGAGACCCAGTACTTC
TRBV27	.	.	TRBJ1-2	CASSYTGVGGYTF	TGTGCCAGCAGTTACACAGGCGTAGGGGGCTACACCTTC
TRBV4-3	TRBD2	.	TRBJ2-3	CASSQVSGRSTDTQYF	TGCGCCAGCAGCCAGGTGAGCGGGAGAAGCACAGATACGCAGTATTTT
TRBV5-4	.	.	TRBJ2-3	CASSIDGQIPTDTQYF	TGTGCCAGCAGCATAGATGGACAGATCCCCACAGATACGCAGTATTTT
TRBV19	.	few	TRBJ1-1	CASSRGLVNTEAFF	TGTGCCAGTAGCCGGGGACTTGTGAACACTGAAGCTTTCTTT
TRBV30	.	.	TRBJ2-7	CAWRPSGPYEQYF	TGTGCCTGGAGACCGAGCGGCCCCTACGAGCAGTACTTC
TRBV7-2	.	.	TRBJ2-7	CASSYSSVPWGEQYF	TGTGCCAGCAGCTACTCTAGCGTCCCCTGGGGCGAGCAGTACTTC
TRBV7-9	TRBD1	once	TRBJ2-7	CASSWDRASSYEQYF	TGTGCCAGCAGCTGGGACAGGGCGAGCTCCTACGAGCAGTACTTC
TRBV18	.	few	TRBJ1-2	CASSPQGNGGYTF	TGTGCCAGCTCACCACAGGGGAACGGTGGCTACACCTTC
TRBV6-5	TRBD1	.	TRBJ1-1	CASSSGQGKLNTEAFF	TGTGCCAGCAGTTCCGGACAGGGGAAGCTGAACACTGAAGCTTTCTTT
TRBV4-3	.	.	TRBJ2-6	CASSQDPAATSGANVLTF	TGCGCCAGCAGCCAAGATCCAGCGGCAACCTCTGGGGCCAACGTCCTGACTTTC
TRBV7-6	TRBD1	.	TRBJ2-7	CASSSGQGNYEQYF	TGTGCCAGCAGCTCGGGACAGGGCAACTACGAGCAGTACTTC
TRBV6-5	.	.	TRBJ1-4	CASSTQGAANEKLFF	TGTGCCAGCAGTACACAGGGCGCGGCTAATGAAAAACTGTTTTTT
TRBV27	.	.	TRBJ2-6	CASASGGLWGSGANVLTF	TGTGCCAGCGCCTCTGGCGGGTTGTGGGGCTCTGGGGCCAACGTCCTGACTTTC
TRBV5-1	TRBD1	few	TRBJ2-2	CASSLAIDRGSEDTGELFF	TGCGCCAGCAGCTTGGCTATTGACAGGGGGTCGGAGGACACCGGGGAGCTGTTTTTT
TRBV20-1	.	.	TRBJ2-1	CSAIGQNEQFF	TGCAGTGCTATAGGACAGAATGAGCAGTTCTTC
TRBV7-8	TRBD1	.	TRBJ1-5	CASSLARGVNQPQHF	TGTGCCAGCAGCTTAGCCAGGGGGGTCAATCAGCCCCAGCATTTT
TRBV7-2	TRBD2	.	TRBJ2-1	CASSQYSGGTYNEQFF	TGTGCCAGCAGCCAATATAGCGGGGGGACCTACAATGAGCAGTTCTTC
TRBV19	TRBD2	once	TRBJ2-7	CASSIGPGGAYEQYF	TGTGCCAGTAGTATAGGCCCGGGAGGCGCCTACGAGCAGTACTTC
TRBV30	.	.	TRBJ2-7	CAWSVGGASYEQYF	TGTGCCTGGAGTGTGGGGGGGGCCTCATACGAGCAGTACTTC
TRBV19	TRBD1	.	TRBJ1-5	CASTGGINQPQHF	TGTGCCAGTACAGGGGGGATTAATCAGCCCCAGCATTTT
TRBV6-1	.	.	TRBJ1-1	CASSDRTLQGNTEAFF	TGTGCCAGCAGTGACCGGACGCTACAGGGGAACACTGAAGCTTTCTTT
TRBV25-1	.	.	TRBJ1-1	CASRGQMNTEAFF	TGTGCCAGCAGGGGGCAAATGAACACTGAAGCTTTCTTT
TRBV7-9	.	.	TRBJ1-1	CASSLWPSTVNTEAFF	TGTGCCAGCAGCTTATGGCCATCCACAGTGAACACTGAAGCTTTCTTT
TRBV18	.	.	TRBJ2-2	CASSPPGGQGKNTGELFF	TGTGCCAGCTCACCTCCCGGCGGGCAGGGGAAGAACACCGGGGAGCTGTTTTTT
TRBV9	.	.	TRBJ2-1	CASSVRTEYNEQFF	TGTGCCAGCAGCGTGAGGACAGAGTACAATGAGCAGTTCTTC
TRBV5-5	.	.	TRBJ2-7	CASSLEQGLSYEQYF	TGTGCCAGCAGCTTGGAGCAGGGCCTCTCCTACGAGCAGTACTTC
TRBV11-2	.	.	TRBJ2-7	CASSSRDLSYEQYF	TGTGCCAGCAGCTCCCGGGATCTCTCCTACGAGCAGTACTTC
TRBV5-1	.	.	TRBJ1-3	CASSSGQFTRSGNTIYF	TGCGCCAGCAGCAGCGGACAGTTTACTAGATCTGGAAACACCATATATTTT
TRBV4-1	.	.	TRBJ1-1	CASSPRDTRTAEAFF	TGCGCCAGCAGCCCCCGGGACACCCGGACGGCTGAAGCTTTCTTT
TRBV5-1	.	.	TRBJ1-3	CASSETAGGNTIYF	TGCGCCAGCAGTGAGACTGCCGGAGGAAACACCATATATTTT